This entry features one T cell receptor (beta chain) sequence. Many counts were recorded for this clonotype. Which antigen it targets is not known. Per-base qualities were not stored, and no clone one base away is much larger. The library was generated by RACE. Sequenced on a NextSeq 500. Library preparation attached unique molecular identifiers to individual cDNA molecules for quantitative, reproducible TCR counting. Each blood RNA sample was used to sequence both TCR alpha and TCR beta chains. Per the authors' processing: The median number of TCRs per sample was approximately 98,000, ranging from roughly 23,224 to 690,600. V, J and CDR3 annotation of the TCR reads was performed with the Decombinator software suite. For the PS versus PT1 abundance plots, all samples were subsampled to the same number of TCRs (28,000). Expanded TCRs were defined as absent before sensitization and observed at least eight times at the 2-week time point. TCRdb's own reprocessing of the public reads used fastp at Q25 and MiXCR and kept productive beta chains. Every distinct CDR3 protein forms one entry, paired with its most common genes and DNA. These V and J calls rely on TCRdb rather than the paper's analysis. The sample profile shows 74,000 or so distinct CDR3 sequences; around 10% of them were found once. Roughly 1.5% of the sample is taken by the ten largest.

This sample was included in a study of human T cells and chemical hapten exposure (TCRdb year 2021). About the investigation overall: For sensitization, 2% DPC in acetone was applied to a 2 cm by 2 cm area of upper inner arm skin. Patient blood was sampled pre-sensitization (week 0) and at 2, 6 and about 24 weeks after DPC sensitization. The mostly female patient cohort included alopecia areata with under or over 50% scalp involvement, alopecia totalis and alopecia universalis. Blood for TCR sequencing was provided by twenty-nine alopecia patients at one to four time points (pre-sensitization, 2, 6 and 24 weeks). Patch testing was done on the upper back using Finn chambers containing 0.01% DPC, and results were scored after 6 days according to International Contact Dermatitis Research Group standards. Libraries were pooled for sequencing, and variation in per-sample TCR yields was attributed mainly to small differences in library volumes within the pool. Weekly therapeutic DPC doses were additionally applied to the scalp of patients throughout the roughly 24-week study period. The study tracked peripheral blood TCR repertoire changes in vivo during primary and secondary sensitization to the hapten diphenylcyclopropenone (DPC) in alopecia patients.

Deletion took 6 bases off V and 4 bases off J, with a span of 16 bases between the germline ends. There are 14 amino acids in the CDR3, from cysteine to phenylalanine inclusive. Of all the DNA, just the CDR3 is kept, 42 bases in frame from base 1. Per the germline V gene, MNHEY is the CDR1 and SVGEGT is the CDR2. The research as a whole found: Repeated subsampling changed both the strength of the expansion versus patch-test correlation and the threshold at which the correlation became significant. DPC sensitization did not change how many TCRs were above 1 in 1000 frequency, and no evidence was found of alterations in global repertoire structure. The number of PT1 expanded TCRs positively correlated with patch test score, significant at thresholds 8, 16 and 32 but not 4. Significantly more large CDR3 similarity clusters were formed by expanded TCRs than by pre-sensitization or healthy control sets, consistent with antigen-driven responses. Alopecia, a presumed autoimmune disease, was present in all patients, so the immune response of the patients might differ from that of healthy individuals.

Explained via the paper, the time point label denotes: patch test 1, 2 weeks after DPC sensitization. The sample's treatment or condition label, decoded: therapeutic diphenylcyclopropenone sensitization with weekly scalp DPC. Blood at each patch-test visit was drawn before the patch test was applied. Eligible patients were aged 18 to 70, diagnosed with alopecia, deemed suitable for DPC therapy, and excluded if pregnant. Total RNA was isolated from unfractionated whole blood collected in Tempus Blood RNA tubes. This material consisted of whole blood, taken in connection with sensitization to the hapten diphenylcyclopropenone (DPC). The chain links TRBV6-2 or TRBV6-3 with TRBJ2-7, with TRBD1 perhaps the D gene, on 6 matching bases. This TCR derives from a woman between 50 and 59 years old with alopecia areata. Some clones in this sample may be carry-over from other donors' samples. The CDR3 region reads CASRQQGPGYEQYF. The DNA reads TGTGCCAGCAGACAACAGGGCCCTGGGTACGAGCAGTACTTC.